This T cell receptor beta chain comes out of a study of monozygotic twins with inflammatory bowel disease. Comment on this clonotype: Its antigen is currently unknown.

The germline V gene has CDR1 SGHRS and CDR2 YFSETQ. The CDR3 extends over 17 amino acids. It was roughly 3.5 ug of total RNA that each TCR library used. Nested amplification of TCRalpha and TCRbeta cDNA involved two PCRs of around 15 and 10 cycles. TCRdb reprocessed the 5' RACE reads, with one entry per CDR3 protein and no DNA. The sample's table shows some 150,000 distinct CDR3 sequences. The study's findings and limits: The authors note that differing immunosuppressive treatments may have added variability to patient repertoires.

The chain uses TRBV5-1 and TRBJ2-2; TCRdb calls TRBD2, which cannot be checked without DNA. Sequenced input: blood. This TCR came from a human donor with ulcerative colitis or Crohn's disease, or a healthy co-twin of an affected twin (not recorded which). CDR3 sequence reads: CASSLGVWGERTGELFF. Full variable domain (rest looked up from reference TRBV5-1 and TRBJ2-2): KAGVTQTPRYLIKTRGQQVTLSCSPISGHRSVSWYQQTPGQGLQFLFEYFSETQRNKGNFPGRFSGRQFSNSRSEMNVSTLELGDSALYLCASSLGVWGERTGELFFGEGSRLTVL.